The clone carrying this T cell receptor beta chain was detected ten times or more. What it binds is not known. Quantitative 5'-RACE with molecular barcodes produced the TCR beta libraries. TCRdb processed the 5' RACE reads anew with MiXCR; each CDR3 protein has one entry. The table includes 230,000 or so distinct CDR3 sequences, roughly a quarter detected once. This record comes from a study of CD8 T cells in ankylosing spondylitis. J gave up 2 bases and V 6 bases, and 1 base lay outside the gene matches. Germline loops: CDR1 MGHDK, CDR2 SYGVNS. This CDR3 is 14 amino acids long. Study findings and constraints: Certain motif variants had earlier been reported in reactive arthritis synovial fluid and blood. A TCR beta motif made of eight highly homologous variants seemed typical of ankylosing spondylitis blood. Matched ankylosing spondylitis synovial fluid reportedly contained a significantly enriched population of disease-linked clones.

Sequencing was done on a sample of blood, either unsorted or a sorted T cell fraction (not recorded which). The chain links TRBV25-1 to TRBJ1-5; 10 nucleotides line up with TRBD1. This receptor was obtained from a male donor with ankylosing spondylitis or in good health (not recorded which). The CDR3 is CASSGTGGNQPQHF. For the CDR3, the DNA is TGTGCCAGCAGCGGGACAGGGGGCAATCAGCCCCAGCATTTT.